The entry that follows covers one T cell receptor beta chain sequence. Its specificity is unknown. The data are from a study of Graves' ophthalmopathy and Graves' hyperthyroidism. Using RNA transcripts, the TCR beta CDR3 regions were amplified. The workflow started with a first-round RT-PCR run with HTBI primers and then moved on to a second-round multiplex PCR. MiXCR, applied by TCRdb to the multiplex PCR reads, yields one record per CDR3 protein. The sample carries about 550,000 distinct CDR3 sequences, less than 45% recorded once. Study conclusions and caveats: Clonotypes were expanded in thyroid at above 0.001 frequency, and most also appeared in blood.

This CDR3 has 11 residues. CDR1 and CDR2 (germline): SQVTM, ANQGSEA. Trimming pared 8 bases from V and 4 bases from J, leaving 11 bases between. The source of this sequence is an adult man with Graves' hyperthyroidism. Sequenced: peripheral blood or thyroid tissue (not recorded which). The chain is built from TRBV29-1 and TRBJ1-2; D is ambiguous. CDR3 in amino acids: CSLEAVYGYTF. Written as DNA, the CDR3 is TGCAGCTTGGAGGCAGTCTATGGCTACACCTTC.